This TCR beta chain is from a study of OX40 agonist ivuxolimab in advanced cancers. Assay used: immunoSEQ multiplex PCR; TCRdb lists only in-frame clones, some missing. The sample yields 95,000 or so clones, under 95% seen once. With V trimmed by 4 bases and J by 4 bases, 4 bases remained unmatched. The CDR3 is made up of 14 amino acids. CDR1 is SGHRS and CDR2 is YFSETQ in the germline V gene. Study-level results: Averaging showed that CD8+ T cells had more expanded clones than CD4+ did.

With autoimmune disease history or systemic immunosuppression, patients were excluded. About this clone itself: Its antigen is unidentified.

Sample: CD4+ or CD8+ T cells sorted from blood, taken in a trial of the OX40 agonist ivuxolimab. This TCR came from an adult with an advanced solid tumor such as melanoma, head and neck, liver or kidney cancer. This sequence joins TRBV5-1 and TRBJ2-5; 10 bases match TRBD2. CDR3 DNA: TGCGCCAGCAGCGAGGGACTAGCGCGAGAGACCCAGTACTTC. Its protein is CASSEGLARETQYF.